Each of the 20 T cell receptor beta chains below was sequenced from the same sample in a study of Ad26.COV2.S vaccination and SARS-CoV-2 variants. Noted treatment: over 15 received Ad26.COV2.S at low or high dose, single or two shots; 5 received placebo; per-sample allocation not given. Sampling happened 63 days after the first vaccine or placebo injection. Only in-frame clones appear in the TCRdb table, and some are missing; sequencing was by immunoSEQ multiplex PCR. The sample yields some 450,000 clones, roughly 88% seen once. The specimen comprised peripheral blood, sampled in a trial of Ad26.COV2.S vaccine versus placebo. These receptors all come from a person aged 18-60 years who received the Ad26.COV2.S COVID-19 vaccine or a placebo.

The chain links TRBV27 to TRBJ1-1; D uncertain. The germline V gene encodes CDR1 MNHEY and CDR2 SMNVEV (reference sequence). CDR3 length: 15 residues. V was pared by 3 bases and J by 3 bases, with 14 bases between. The CDR3 DNA reads TGTGCCAGCAGTTTCGGGAGGGAACGCGACACTGAAGCTTTCTTT. Encoded protein: CASSFGRERDTEAFF.

CDR3 residues: CSGDDSKAFF. For the CDR3, the DNA is TGCAGTGGGGATGACAGCAAAGCTTTCTTT. V is TRBV20-1 and J is TRBJ1-1, with a tentative D call TRBD1 (5 bases). Germline V gene sequence: CDR1 DFQATT, CDR2 SNEGSKA (reference sequence). V was pared by 7 bases and J by 9 bases, with 12 bases between. The CDR3 runs 10 residues.

This chain joins TRBV28 and TRBJ2-2; D is possibly TRBD1 (6 bases). The length of the CDR3 is 15 residues. Trimming removed 3 bases at V and 3 bases at J, with 11 bases between. Germline loops: CDR1 MDHEN, CDR2 SYDVKM. The CDR3 DNA follows: TGTGCCAGCAGTTTGGGGGCGCGGTACACCGGGGAGCTGTTTTTT. The encoded protein is CASSLGARYTGELFF. The whole variable domain, filled in from reference TRBV28 and TRBJ2-2, reads DVKVTQSSRYLVKRTGEKVFLECVQDMDHENMFWYRQDPGLGLRLIYFSYDVKMKEKGDIPEGYSVSREKKERFSLILESASTNQTSMYLCASSLGARYTGELFFGEGSRLTVL.

The J gene is TRBJ2-6, the V gene TRBV10-3; 9 bases are a match to TRBD1. V shed 8 bases and J 0 bases; nucleotides not matched to a gene: 8. This CDR3 region has 17 residues. Germline loops: CDR1 ENHRY, CDR2 SYGVKD. The CDR3 DNA sequence: TGTGCCATCGGTCCTACGACAGGGGGCTCTGGGGCCAACGTCCTGACTTTC. Protein product: CAIGPTTGGSGANVLTF.

The rearrangement uses TRBV29-1 and TRBJ1-2, with 7 bases matching TRBD1. The CDR3 contains 12 residues. CDR1 SQVTM and CDR2 ANQGSEA come from the germline V gene. With 6 bases clipped from V and 6 bases from J, the junction kept 7 bases outside the gene matches. The chain's CDR3 is CSVIQGWNGYTF. CDR3 DNA sequence: TGCAGCGTAATACAGGGGTGGAATGGCTACACCTTC.

V is TRBV7-2 and J is TRBJ2-2; TRBD2 might be the D (7 bases). V was cut by 3 bases and J by 4 bases, with 15 bases left in between. Germline CDR1 is SGHTA and CDR2 is FQGNSA. The CDR3 runs 16 residues. The CDR3 sequence is CASSLGGGKITGELFF. As DNA, the CDR3 is TGTGCCAGCAGCTTGGGAGGGGGGAAAATCACCGGGGAGCTGTTTTTT.

The V and J genes are TRBV10-3 and TRBJ2-7; tentatively, D is TRBD2 (5 bases). The CDR3 length is 13 residues. Germline V gene sequence: CDR1 ENHRY, CDR2 SYGVKD. The V and J ends lost 6 bases and 4 bases respectively, with 13 bases between them. CDR3 sequence reads: CAIRPGSQYEQYF. CDR3 in DNA: TGTGCCATCAGACCGGGATCCCAATACGAGCAGTACTTC.

The rearrangement joins TRBV7-9 to TRBJ2-5; weak D call: TRBD1 (6 bases). Germline V gives CDR1 SEHNR, CDR2 FQNEAQ (reference sequence). V lost 3 bases and J lost 10, with 18 bases in between. The CDR3 extends over 14 amino acids. This CDR3 is CASSFFNRELDQYF. CDR3 bases: TGTGCCAGCAGCTTCTTTAACAGGGAATTGGACCAGTACTTC.

The CDR3 DNA follows: TGTGCCAGCACCTACCGAACAGGGGCCCACAATGAGCAGTTCTTC. Its protein is CASTYRTGAHNEQFF. The rearrangement links TRBV7-8 to TRBJ2-1, with 7 bases aligning to TRBD1. The germline CDR1 and CDR2 sequences are SGHVS and FQNEAQ. This CDR3 contains 15 residues. After removal of 7 bases from V and 5 bases from J, the junction contained 11 bases not matched to a gene.

In its sample, this clone was seen a few times. CDR3 protein: CASSFPTETYEQYF. The CDR3 region has the DNA TGTGCCAGCAGTTTCCCTACCGAGACCTACGAGCAGTACTTC. The chain uses TRBV28 and TRBJ2-7; D is unresolved. Germline CDR1 is MDHEN and CDR2 is SYDVKM. This CDR3 contains 14 residues. Trimming removed 3 bases from V and 2 bases from J, with 11 bases in between.

The chain couples TRBV19 to TRBJ2-2, with D perhaps being TRBD1 or TRBD2 (6 bases each). The CDR3 is 16 residues long. Germline V lookup: CDR1 LNHDA, CDR2 SQIVND (reference sequence). Trimming pared 5 bases from V and 4 bases from J, leaving 17 bases between. Written as DNA, the CDR3 is TGTGCCAGTAGTCTGATGGGGGGCATGAGCACCGGGGAGCTGTTTTTT. Its translation: CASSLMGGMSTGELFF.

J is TRBJ2-5 and V is TRBV7-9; no clear D gene. The CDR3 runs to 13 residues. Trimming stripped 6 bases from V and 3 bases from J, with 11 bases between. CDR1 is SEHNR, CDR2 FQNEAQ, per germline (reference sequence). The CDR3 here is CASRMDPEETQYF. The CDR3 DNA is TGTGCCAGCAGAATGGACCCCGAAGAGACCCAGTACTTC. The whole variable domain, remainder taken from reference TRBV7-9 and TRBJ2-5, is DTGVSQNPRHKITKRGQNVTFRCDPISEHNRLYWYRQTLGQGPEFLTYFQNEAQLEKSRLLSDRFSAERPKGSFSTLEIQRTEQGDSAMYLCASRMDPEETQYFGPGTRLLVL.

The V and J genes are TRBV5-6 and TRBJ2-3; D could derive from TRBD1 or TRBD2 (6 bases each). The CDR3 sequence is 16 residues long. The V and J ends lost 3 bases and 2 bases respectively, with 16 bases between them. Germline V gene sequence: CDR1 SGHDT, CDR2 YYEEEE. DNA for the CDR3: TGTGCCAGCAGCTCTCCCAAAGGGGGGCTCACAGATACGCAGTATTTT. This gives the protein CASSSPKGGLTDTQYF.

This chain joins TRBV15 and TRBJ2-1; unclear D gene. Germline CDR1 is LNHNV and CDR2 is YYDKDF (reference sequence). The ends were cut back, 5 bases at V and 2 bases at J, with 10 bases in the middle. The CDR3 totals 14 residues. This chain's CDR3 is CATSVRPTYNEQFF. DNA for the CDR3: TGTGCCACCAGCGTTCGGCCAACCTACAATGAGCAGTTCTTC.

The V gene is TRBV9, the J gene TRBJ1-4; no clear D gene. Trimming removed 2 bases from V and 7 bases from J, with 9 bases in between. Germline CDR1 reads SGDLS; CDR2 reads YYNGEE. This CDR3 is built from 13 residues. CDR3 amino acids: CASSVAGGEKLFF. The CDR3 nucleotides are TGTGCCAGCAGCGTGGCAGGCGGTGAAAAACTGTTTTTT.

This clone was observed a single time. The V call is TRBV28, the J call TRBJ2-7, with 9 bases matching TRBD2. CDR1 MDHEN and CDR2 SYDVKM come from the germline V gene. The V gene end was trimmed by 5 bases and the J gene end by 7 bases; junction bases not matched to a gene: 3. The CDR3 sequence is 12 residues long. The CDR3 region is CASSGLATEQYF. As DNA, the CDR3 is TGTGCCAGCAGTGGACTAGCGACTGAGCAGTACTTC.

The chain employs TRBV13 and TRBJ1-1, with a tentative D call TRBD1 (5 bases). The CDR3 is 13 residues long. CDR1 is PRHDT, CDR2 FYEKMQ, per germline (reference sequence). The germline V and J ends were trimmed by 0 bases and 7 bases, with 9 bases remaining between them. The CDR3 DNA is TGTGCCAGCAGCTTAGGCTGGCAGGGTGAAGCTTTCTTT. Protein product: CASSLGWQGEAFF.

On this clone itself: Within the sample, other DNA sequences also encode this same CDR3. The chain uses TRBV27 and TRBJ1-1; D ambiguous. Trimming took 5 bases from V and 1 from J, leaving 8 bases between them. CDR3 size: 13 residues. Germline V gene sequence: CDR1 MNHEY, CDR2 SMNVEV (reference sequence). DNA of the CDR3: TGTGCCAGCAGTCTTCTAGGGAACACTGAAGCTTTCTTT. This sequence encodes CASSLLGNTEAFF.

The rearrangement uses TRBV9 and TRBJ1-3; 12 positions match TRBD1. Germline V gene data show CDR1 as SGDLS and CDR2 as YYNGEE. The CDR3 is made up of 18 amino acids. Trimming at V came to 0 bases and at J to 4 bases, leaving 8 bases not matched to a gene. CDR3: CASSVDPGTGGVGNTIYF. DNA for the CDR3: TGTGCCAGCAGCGTAGATCCCGGGACAGGGGGCGTCGGAAACACCATATATTTT. The whole variable domain, filled in from reference TRBV9 and TRBJ1-3, reads DSGVTQTPKHLITATGQRVTLRCSPRSGDLSVYWYQQSLDQGLQFLIQYYNGEERAKGNILERFSAQQFPDLHSELNLSSLELGDSALYFCASSVDPGTGGVGNTIYFGEGSWLTVV.

A word on this clone: In the same sample, other DNA sequences code for this CDR3. This rearrangement joins TRBV11-3 to TRBJ2-1; 10 nucleotides line up with TRBD2. The CDR3 runs to 15 residues. CDR1 is SGHNT, CDR2 YENEEA, per germline. Trimming cost V 0 bases and J 5 bases; bases outside gene matches: 1. The CDR3 DNA is TGTGCCAGCAGCTTAGATGGACTAGCGGACAATGAGCAGTTCTTC. It encodes CASSLDGLADNEQFF. Filled out from reference TRBV11-3 and TRBJ2-1, the complete variable domain reads EAGVVQSPRYKIIEKKQPVAFWCNPISGHNTLYWYLQNLGQGPELLIRYENEEAVDDSQLPKDRFSAERLKGVDSTLKIQPAELGDSAVYLCASSLDGLADNEQFFGPGTRLTVL.